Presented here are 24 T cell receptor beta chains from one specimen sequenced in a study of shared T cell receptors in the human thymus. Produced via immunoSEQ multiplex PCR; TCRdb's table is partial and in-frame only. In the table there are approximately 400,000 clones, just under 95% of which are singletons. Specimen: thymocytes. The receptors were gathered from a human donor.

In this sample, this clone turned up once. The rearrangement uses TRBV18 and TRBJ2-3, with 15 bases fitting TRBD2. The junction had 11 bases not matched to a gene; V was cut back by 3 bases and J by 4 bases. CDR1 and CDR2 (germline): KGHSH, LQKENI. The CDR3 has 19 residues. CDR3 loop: CASSPRTSGRAMLPDTQYF. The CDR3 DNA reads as TGTGCCAGCTCACCTCGGACTAGCGGGAGGGCCATGCTCCCAGATACGCAGTATTTT.

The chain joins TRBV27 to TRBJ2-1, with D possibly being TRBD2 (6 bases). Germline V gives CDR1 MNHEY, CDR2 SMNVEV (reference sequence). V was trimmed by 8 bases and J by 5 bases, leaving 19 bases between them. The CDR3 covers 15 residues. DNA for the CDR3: TGTGCCAGCGTCCGGCCCGGGACTCAAAACAATGAGCAGTTCTTC. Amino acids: CASVRPGTQNNEQFF.

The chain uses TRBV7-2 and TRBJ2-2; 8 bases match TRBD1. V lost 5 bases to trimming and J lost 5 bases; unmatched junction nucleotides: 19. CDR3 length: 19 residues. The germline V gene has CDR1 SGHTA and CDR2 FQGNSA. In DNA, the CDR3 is TGTGCCAGCAGCCCCATCATCCACCTCGGAACAGGGGGGACCGGGGAGCTGTTTTTT. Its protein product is CASSPIIHLGTGGTGELFF. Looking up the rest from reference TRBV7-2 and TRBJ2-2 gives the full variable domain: GAGVSQSPSNKVTEKGKDVELRCDPISGHTALYWYRQSLGQGLEFLIYFQGNSAPDKSGLPSDRFSAERTGGSVSTLTIQRTQQEDSAVYLCASSPIIHLGTGGTGELFFGEGSRLTVL.

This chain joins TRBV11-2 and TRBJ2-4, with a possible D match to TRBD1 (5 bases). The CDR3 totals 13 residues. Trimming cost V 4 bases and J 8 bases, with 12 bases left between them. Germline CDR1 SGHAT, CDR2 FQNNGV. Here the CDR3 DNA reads TGTGCCAGCAGCTCCCGGACATTTTACATTCAGTACTTC. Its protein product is CASSSRTFYIQYF.

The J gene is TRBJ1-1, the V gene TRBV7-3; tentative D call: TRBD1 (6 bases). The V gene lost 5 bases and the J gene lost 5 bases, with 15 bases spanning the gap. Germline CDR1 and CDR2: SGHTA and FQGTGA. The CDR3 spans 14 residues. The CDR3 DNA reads TGTGCCAGCAGCCAACAGGGATGGGGAACTGAAGCTTTCTTT. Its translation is CASSQQGWGTEAFF.

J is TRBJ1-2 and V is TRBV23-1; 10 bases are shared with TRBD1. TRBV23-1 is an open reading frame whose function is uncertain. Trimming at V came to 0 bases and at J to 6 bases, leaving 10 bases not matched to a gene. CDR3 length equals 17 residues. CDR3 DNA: TGCGCCAGCAGTCAATCGGGGAGACAGGGGGCTGTGGATGGCTACACCTTC. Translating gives CASSQSGRQGAVDGYTF.

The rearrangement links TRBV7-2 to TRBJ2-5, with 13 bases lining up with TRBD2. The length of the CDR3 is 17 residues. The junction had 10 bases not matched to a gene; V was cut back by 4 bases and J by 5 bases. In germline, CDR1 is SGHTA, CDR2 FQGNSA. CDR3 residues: CASSSHRLAGGWETQYF. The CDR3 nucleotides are TGTGCCAGCAGCTCACACCGACTAGCGGGAGGCTGGGAGACCCAGTACTTC.

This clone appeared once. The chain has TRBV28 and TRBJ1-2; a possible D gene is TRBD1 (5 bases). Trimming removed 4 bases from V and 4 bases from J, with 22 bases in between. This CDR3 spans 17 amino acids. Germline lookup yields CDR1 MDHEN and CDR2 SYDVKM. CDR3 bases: TGTGCCAGCAGTTCCGCCGGGACGGTGAGGGCTTGCTATGGCTACACCTTC. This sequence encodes CASSSAGTVRACYGYTF.

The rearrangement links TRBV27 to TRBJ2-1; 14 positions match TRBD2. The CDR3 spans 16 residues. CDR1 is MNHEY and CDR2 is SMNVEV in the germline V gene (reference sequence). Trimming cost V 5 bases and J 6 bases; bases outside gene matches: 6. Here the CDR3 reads CASSLPGTSGSNEQFF. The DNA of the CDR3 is TGTGCCAGCAGTCTACCCGGGACTAGCGGGAGCAATGAGCAGTTCTTC.

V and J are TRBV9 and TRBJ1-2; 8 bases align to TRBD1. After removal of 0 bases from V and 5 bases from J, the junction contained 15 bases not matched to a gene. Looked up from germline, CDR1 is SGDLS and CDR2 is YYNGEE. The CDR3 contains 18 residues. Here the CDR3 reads CASSVADRGRPLRYGYTF. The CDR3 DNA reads TGTGCCAGCAGCGTAGCTGACAGGGGCCGTCCACTTAGGTATGGCTACACCTTC.

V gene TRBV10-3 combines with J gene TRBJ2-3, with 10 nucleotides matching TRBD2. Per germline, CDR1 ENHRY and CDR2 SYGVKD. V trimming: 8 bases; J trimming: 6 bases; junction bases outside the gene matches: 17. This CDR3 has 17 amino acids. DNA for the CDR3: TGTGCCATCGCCGAAGGTTCACTAGCGGGGCCCGGGGATACGCAGTATTTT. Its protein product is CAIAEGSLAGPGDTQYF.

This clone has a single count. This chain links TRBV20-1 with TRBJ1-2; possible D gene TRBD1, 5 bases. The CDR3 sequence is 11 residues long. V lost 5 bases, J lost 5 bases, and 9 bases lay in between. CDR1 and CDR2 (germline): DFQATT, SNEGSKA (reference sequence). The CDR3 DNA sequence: TGCAGTGCTCAGGGCCGGTATGGCTACACCTTC. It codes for CSAQGRYGYTF.

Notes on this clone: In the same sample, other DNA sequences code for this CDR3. The CDR3 region has the DNA TGTGCCAGCAGTCCGAGCACAGATACGCAGTATTTT. This codes for CASSPSTDTQYF. The chain joins TRBV27 to TRBJ2-3, with D unresolved. The V end lost 5 bases, the J end lost 0 bases, and 3 bases lay between the germline ends. Germline V lookup: CDR1 MNHEY, CDR2 SMNVEV (reference sequence). The length of the CDR3 is 12 residues.

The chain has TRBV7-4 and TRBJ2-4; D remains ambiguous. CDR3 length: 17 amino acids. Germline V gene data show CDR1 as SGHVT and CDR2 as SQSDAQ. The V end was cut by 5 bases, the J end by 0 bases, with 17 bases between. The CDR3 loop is CASSPPGETVAKNIQYF. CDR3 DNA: TGTGCCAGCAGCCCCCCTGGAGAAACAGTAGCCAAAAACATTCAGTACTTC.

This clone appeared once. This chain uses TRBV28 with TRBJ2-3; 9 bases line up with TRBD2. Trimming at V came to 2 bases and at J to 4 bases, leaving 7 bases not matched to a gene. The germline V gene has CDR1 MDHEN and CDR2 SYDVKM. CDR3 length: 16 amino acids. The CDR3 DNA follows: TGTGCCAGCAGTTTAGGGGGCGGGAGGGCCTCAGATACGCAGTATTTT. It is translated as CASSLGGGRASDTQYF.

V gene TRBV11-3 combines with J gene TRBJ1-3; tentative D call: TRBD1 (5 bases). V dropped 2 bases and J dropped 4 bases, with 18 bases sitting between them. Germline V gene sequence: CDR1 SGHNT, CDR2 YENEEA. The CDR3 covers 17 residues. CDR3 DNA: TGTGCCAGCAGCTTAACCCTCGGGACTGGCGGGGGAAACACCATATATTTT. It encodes CASSLTLGTGGGNTIYF.

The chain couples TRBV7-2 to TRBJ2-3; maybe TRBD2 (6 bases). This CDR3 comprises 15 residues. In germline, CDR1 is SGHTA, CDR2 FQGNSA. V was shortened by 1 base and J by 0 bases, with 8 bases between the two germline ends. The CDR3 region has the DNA TGTGCCAGCAGCTTAGGGACTACTAGCACAGATACGCAGTATTTT. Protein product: CASSLGTTSTDTQYF.

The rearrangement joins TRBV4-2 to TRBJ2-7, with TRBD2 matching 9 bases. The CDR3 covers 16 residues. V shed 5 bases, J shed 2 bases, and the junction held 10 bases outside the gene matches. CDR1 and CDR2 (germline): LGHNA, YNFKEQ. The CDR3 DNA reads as TGTGCCAGCAGCTTCGGCAAGGTAGCGGGAGCCTACGAGCAGTACTTC. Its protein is CASSFGKVAGAYEQYF.

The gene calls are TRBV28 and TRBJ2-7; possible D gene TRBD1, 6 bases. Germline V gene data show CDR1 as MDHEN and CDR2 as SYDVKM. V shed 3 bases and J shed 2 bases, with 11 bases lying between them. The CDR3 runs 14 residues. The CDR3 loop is CASSFRTDPYEQYF. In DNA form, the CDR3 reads TGTGCCAGCAGTTTTAGGACAGATCCCTACGAGCAGTACTTC.

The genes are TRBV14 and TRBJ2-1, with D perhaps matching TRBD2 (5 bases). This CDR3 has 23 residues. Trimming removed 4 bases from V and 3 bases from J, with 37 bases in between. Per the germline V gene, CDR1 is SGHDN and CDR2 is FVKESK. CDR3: CASSRTLDDADHSERALYNEQFF. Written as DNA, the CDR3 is TGTGCCAGCAGCCGAACCCTAGACGACGCAGACCACAGCGAGAGGGCACTCTACAATGAGCAGTTCTTC.

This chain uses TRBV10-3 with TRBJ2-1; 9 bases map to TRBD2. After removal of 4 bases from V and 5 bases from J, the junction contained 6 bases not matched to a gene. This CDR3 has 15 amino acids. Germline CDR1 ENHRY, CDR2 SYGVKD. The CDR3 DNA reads TGTGCCATCAGTGCGCGACTAGCGGATAACAATGAGCAGTTCTTC. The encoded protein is CAISARLADNNEQFF.

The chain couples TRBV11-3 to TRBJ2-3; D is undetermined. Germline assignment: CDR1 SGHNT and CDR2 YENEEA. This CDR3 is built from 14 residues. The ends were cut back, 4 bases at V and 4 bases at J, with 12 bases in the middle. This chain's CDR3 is CASSSVVGADTQYF. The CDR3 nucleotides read TGTGCCAGCAGCTCCGTGGTGGGCGCAGATACGCAGTATTTT.

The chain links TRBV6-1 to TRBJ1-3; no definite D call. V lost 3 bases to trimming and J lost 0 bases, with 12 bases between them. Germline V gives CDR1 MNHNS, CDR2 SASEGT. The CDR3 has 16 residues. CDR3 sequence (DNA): TGTGCCAGCAGTGATCCGGGAGCCCACTCTGGAAACACCATATATTTT. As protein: CASSDPGAHSGNTIYF.

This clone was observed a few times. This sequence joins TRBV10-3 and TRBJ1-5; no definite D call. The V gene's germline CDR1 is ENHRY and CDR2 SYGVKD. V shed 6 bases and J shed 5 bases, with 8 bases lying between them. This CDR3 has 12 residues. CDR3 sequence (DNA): TGTGCCATCAGGGTTCACGATCAGCCCCAGCATTTT. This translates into CAIRVHDQPQHF.